This entry concerns a single TCR beta chain. This sample was included in a study of blood T cells in healthy people across ages. At the level of the study: Template switching picked up about one barcoded beta molecule for each two T cells.

A J-beta primer mix and a sample-barcoded 5' primer were used in a second PCR of roughly 6 to 12 cycles. Each CDR3 protein is one row after TCRdb ran MiXCR on the 5' RACE reads. The repertoire holds more than 650,000 distinct CDR3 sequences, 22% seen once, with about 22% in the top ten. CDR3 length: 14 residues. Germline CDR1 is LNHNV and CDR2 is YYDKDF (reference sequence). Trimming took off 0 bases at V and 4 bases at J, with 8 bases between the two ends. The sample consisted of blood. The chain uses TRBV15 and TRBJ2-3; D unclear. This clonotype originated in a man in his 70s in good health. CDR3 DNA: TGTGCCACCAGCAGAGATTTTCGGGCAGATACGCAGTATTTT. It is translated as CATSRDFRADTQYF.